The rows below give T cell receptor beta chains drawn from one sample of a study of cytomegalovirus exposure and HLA in healthy donors. Libraries were prepared by immunoSEQ multiplex PCR; TCRdb keeps only in-frame clonotypes and omits some of them. The sample lists hundreds of thousands of clones, approximately 87% occurring once. The sample was PBMCs. The receptors shown here come from a woman between 18 and 30 years old in good health and CMV-seronegative. The CDR3 runs from the conserved cysteine through the conserved F or W. Each record gives: V gene, clone size, D gene, J gene, CDR3 protein, CDR3 DNA. A D gene is named only where the DNA matches it firmly. Only some rows state a clone size, as once, few, many or a class for expanded clones.

>TRBV19|-|TRBD1|TRBJ2-3
CASSMGQGLPDTQYF
TGTGCCAGTAGTATGGGACAGGGGTTACCAGATACGCAGTATTTT
>TRBV27|-|-|TRBJ1-2
CASRSDRSPEGYTF
TGTGCCAGCAGATCAGACAGGTCTCCCGAAGGCTACACCTTC
>TRBV9|once|-|TRBJ2-1
CASSVNLGRWDSYNEQFF
TGTGCCAGCAGCGTCAACTTGGGCCGGTGGGACTCGTACAATGAGCAGTTCTTC
>TRBV7-8|-|-|TRBJ1-1
CASSFGTPNTEAFF
TGTGCCAGCAGCTTTGGGACACCTAACACTGAAGCTTTCTTT
>TRBV11-1|-|TRBD2|TRBJ2-7
CASSVLAGRYEQYF
TGTGCCAGCAGCGTCCTAGCGGGGCGCTACGAGCAGTACTTC
>TRBV29-1|few|TRBD1|TRBJ1-1
CSVRTGRSNTEAFF
TGCAGCGTCCGGACAGGGAGATCCAACACTGAAGCTTTCTTT
>TRBV9|few|-|TRBJ1-1
CASSVAGNTEAFF
TGTGCCAGCAGCGTAGCAGGGAACACTGAAGCTTTCTTT
>TRBV5-1|-|-|TRBJ2-5
CASSPSSETQYF
TGCGCCAGCAGCCCCAGCTCTGAGACCCAGTACTTC
>TRBV28|few|TRBD1|TRBJ1-5
CASSLGTGNQPQHF
TGTGCCAGCAGTTTAGGGACAGGGAATCAGCCCCAGCATTTT
>TRBV27|-|-|TRBJ2-7
CASKLQIPPYEQYF
TGTGCCAGCAAGCTCCAAATTCCACCCTACGAGCAGTACTTC
>TRBV21-1|-|-|TRBJ1-5
CASSRRVRPQHF
TGTGCCAGCAGCCGGCGGGTTCGGCCCCAGCATTTT
>TRBV19|many|TRBD2|TRBJ2-7
CASGGGVSYEQYF
TGTGCCAGTGGCGGGGGGGTCTCCTACGAGCAGTACTTC
>TRBV5-1|-|TRBD2|TRBJ2-1
CASSSLGGGAYNEQFF
TGCGCCAGCAGCTCCCTCGGCGGGGGGGCTTACAATGAGCAGTTCTTC
>TRBV29-1|-|-|TRBJ1-1
CSDTVNTEAFF
TGCAGCGATACAGTTAACACTGAAGCTTTCTTT
>TRBV15|-|-|TRBJ2-3
CATSSALVTDTQYF
TGTGCCACCAGCAGTGCATTGGTCACAGATACGCAGTATTTT
>TRBV5-1|-|TRBD2|TRBJ2-3
CASSLTGTSGVDTQYF
TGCGCCAGCAGCCTAACCGGGACTAGCGGGGTTGATACGCAGTATTTT
>TRBV6-5|once|-|TRBJ2-7
CASSYSYGTVHEQYF
TGTGCCAGCAGTTACTCTTACGGGACCGTCCACGAGCAGTACTTC
>TRBV5-1|-|TRBD2|TRBJ2-7
CASSPRAVTSGRPTYEQYF
TGCGCCAGCAGCCCCAGAGCAGTGACTAGCGGGAGACCAACCTACGAGCAGTACTTC
>TRBV2|-|-|TRBJ2-3
CASSSPAAISNTDTQYF
TGTGCCAGCAGTTCACCTGCGGCGATATCTAACACAGATACGCAGTATTTT
>TRBV19|-|-|TRBJ2-7
CASSTTGMSEQYF
TGTGCCAGTAGCACTACAGGGATGAGCGAGCAGTACTTC
>TRBV25-1|-|-|TRBJ1-1
CASTSTATEAFF
TGTGCCAGCACCTCGACAGCCACTGAAGCTTTCTTT
>TRBV29-1|once|TRBD2|TRBJ2-7
CSALGRTSSYEQYF
TGCAGCGCCTTAGGACGGACTAGCTCCTACGAGCAGTACTTC
>TRBV5-1|-|TRBD2|TRBJ2-1
CASTSGRQQFF
TGCGCCAGCACTAGCGGGAGGCAGCAGTTCTTC
>TRBV6-5|once|-|TRBJ2-2
CASRPRDTGELFF
TGTGCCAGCAGACCACGAGACACCGGGGAGCTGTTTTTT
>TRBV5-6|-|-|TRBJ1-6
CASSLAGGSLHF
TGTGCCAGCAGCTTGGCCGGGGGTTCCCTCCACTTT
>TRBV15|-|TRBD2|TRBJ2-2
CATSGPLLITSGSGTGELFF
TGTGCCACCAGTGGGCCCCTCTTGATAACTAGCGGGAGCGGTACCGGGGAGCTGTTTTTT
>TRBV5-1|-|TRBD2|TRBJ2-7
CASSLAGVSEQYF
TGCGCCAGCAGCTTAGCGGGAGTCTCCGAGCAGTACTTC
>TRBV6-1|-|TRBD1|TRBJ1-2
CASSEALRDRIHGYTF
TGTGCCAGCAGTGAAGCGCTGAGGGACAGAATTCATGGCTACACCTTC
>TRBV11-2|-|-|TRBJ2-3
CASSLVGGGSTDTQYF
TGTGCCAGCAGCTTAGTTGGTGGGGGGAGCACAGATACGCAGTATTTT
>TRBV2|-|-|TRBJ1-1
CASRAAGTLNTEAFF
TGTGCCAGCAGGGCAGCCGGGACATTGAACACTGAAGCTTTCTTT
>TRBV5-4|-|TRBD1|TRBJ2-7
CASRLGQGARYEQYF
TGTGCCAGCAGATTGGGGCAGGGGGCCCGCTACGAGCAGTACTTC
>TRBV6-5|-|-|TRBJ2-1
CASSYPGFGNNEQFF
TGTGCCAGCAGTTATCCGGGATTTGGCAACAATGAGCAGTTCTTC
>TRBV5-1|once|-|TRBJ1-1
CASSLGAGVTEAFF
TGCGCCAGCAGCTTGGGTGCAGGGGTTACTGAAGCTTTCTTT
>TRBV30|-|TRBD2|TRBJ2-1
CAWRGLSGSIYNEQFF
TGTGCCTGGAGGGGCCTTAGCGGGAGCATTTACAATGAGCAGTTCTTC
>TRBV27|-|-|TRBJ1-4
CASKTDLGRDGEKLFF
TGTGCCAGCAAGACAGACCTAGGCAGGGACGGTGAAAAACTGTTTTTT
>TRBV7-2|-|-|TRBJ1-1
CASSPTYGRQNTEAFF
TGTGCCAGCAGCCCTACCTACGGACGCCAGAACACTGAAGCTTTCTTT
>TRBV27|-|-|TRBJ2-7
CASSLVQASYEQYF
TGTGCCAGCAGTTTAGTGCAGGCCTCCTACGAGCAGTACTTC
>TRBV30|-|-|TRBJ1-3
CAWSGRAVMSSGNTIYF
TGTGCCTGGAGTGGAAGGGCCGTCATGAGCTCTGGAAACACCATATATTTT
>TRBV9|-|-|TRBJ1-2
CASSVGPRGSPNYGYTF
TGTGCCAGCAGCGTAGGCCCCAGGGGATCTCCTAACTATGGCTACACCTTC
>TRBV7-9|-|-|TRBJ2-4
CASSLFEGGLAKNIQYF
TGTGCCAGCAGCTTATTTGAGGGGGGCTTGGCCAAAAACATTCAGTACTTC
>TRBV28|-|-|TRBJ2-7
CASSLSGPYEQYF
TGTGCCAGCAGTTTATCGGGTCCCTACGAGCAGTACTTC
>TRBV27|-|-|TRBJ2-7
CASSSQQGLSEQYF
TGTGCCAGCAGTTCCCAGCAAGGTCTTAGCGAGCAGTACTTC
>TRBV4-1|few|-|TRBJ1-2
CASRPTGSYGYTF
TGCGCCAGCCGACCGACAGGATCCTATGGCTACACCTTC
>TRBV6-1|-|-|TRBJ1-1
CASSLGPLGAAFF
TGTGCCAGCAGCCTCGGGCCCTTGGGAGCAGCTTTCTTT
>TRBV7-7|few|-|TRBJ2-3
CASSSIRGPADTQYF
TGTGCCAGCAGCTCCATCCGGGGCCCAGCAGATACGCAGTATTTT
>TRBV7-3|-|TRBD2|TRBJ2-4
CASSPGLAGNGIQYF
TGTGCCAGCAGCCCGGGACTAGCGGGAAACGGCATTCAGTACTTC
>TRBV4-1|-|TRBD2|TRBJ2-7
CASSLSSGGSYEQYF
TGCGCCAGCAGCCTATCTAGCGGGGGATCCTACGAGCAGTACTTC
>TRBV7-9|-|-|TRBJ2-1
CAIISGYNEQFF
TGTGCCATAATAAGCGGATACAATGAGCAGTTCTTC
>TRBV7-8|-|TRBD1|TRBJ1-2
CASSGRTGNYGYTF
TGTGCCAGCAGCGGAAGGACAGGGAACTATGGCTACACCTTC
>TRBV6-5|-|-|TRBJ2-2
CASRFLDRPTGELFF
TGTGCCAGCAGATTTCTCGACAGACCCACCGGGGAGCTGTTTTTT
>TRBV4-1|-|-|TRBJ1-2
CASSQDWGGSELYGYTF
TGCGCCAGCAGCCAAGATTGGGGGGGTTCAGAACTCTATGGCTACACCTTC
>TRBV18|-|-|TRBJ2-1
CASSRTETYNEQFF
TGTGCCAGCTCACGGACAGAAACCTACAATGAGCAGTTCTTC
>TRBV27|once|TRBD2|TRBJ2-2
CASSVRTSGGNTGELFF
TGTGCCAGCAGTGTAAGGACTAGCGGCGGGAACACCGGGGAGCTGTTTTTT